The 29 T cell receptor beta chains below all came from one sample that was sequenced in a study of human T cells and chemical hapten exposure. MiXCR, run by TCRdb on the RACE reads, gives a single entry per CDR3 protein. This table has some 90,000 distinct CDR3 sequences, 11% appearing once. Specified time point: patch test 3, about 24 weeks after DPC sensitization. Treatment: therapeutic diphenylcyclopropenone sensitization with weekly scalp DPC. The sample in question was whole blood, obtained in connection with sensitization to the hapten diphenylcyclopropenone (DPC). These receptors were obtained from a woman in her 30s with alopecia areata. Some clones in this sample may be carry-over from other donors' samples.

This clonotype was detected only a few times. The chain has TRBV28 and TRBJ1-2; possible D gene TRBD1, 5 bases. Germline V gives CDR1 MDHEN, CDR2 SYDVKM. The CDR3 sequence is 14 residues long. Trimming left V 5 bases short and J 4 bases short, with 14 bases between. Here the CDR3 reads CASSGRDPPYGYTF. CDR3 DNA: TGTGCCAGCAGTGGGAGGGACCCACCCTATGGCTACACCTTC.

This clonotype was counted at least ten times. The J gene is TRBJ1-1, the V gene TRBV7-6, with D unclear. The CDR3 consists of 14 residues. CDR1 is SGHVS and CDR2 is FNYEAQ in the germline V gene. Trimming stripped 3 bases from V and 4 bases from J, with 12 bases between. CDR3 amino acids: CASSFMVPFTEAFF. DNA for the CDR3: TGTGCCAGCAGCTTTATGGTTCCGTTCACTGAAGCTTTCTTT.

The V gene is TRBV5-1, the J gene TRBJ2-7; 7 nucleotides line up with TRBD2. V shed 4 bases and J 2 bases; nucleotides not matched to a gene: 6. The CDR3 has 14 residues. Per germline, CDR1 SGHRS and CDR2 YFSETQ. CDR3 coding DNA: TGCGCCAGCAGCGGGGGGGAGGCCGCCTACGAGCAGTACTTC. Its protein is CASSGGEAAYEQYF.

This clonotype was found a few times. The chain combines TRBV11-2 with TRBJ1-6; D remains ambiguous. CDR1 and CDR2 (germline): SGHAT, FQNNGV. V lost 0 bases, J lost 9 bases, and 12 bases lay in between. The CDR3 spans 15 residues. The CDR3 nucleotides are TGTGCCAGCAGCTTAGAGCGGGTAGTTGGTTCACCCCTCCACTTT. Its protein product is CASSLERVVGSPLHF.

This clonotype has a handful of counts. V usage is TRBV6-2 or TRBV6-3 and J usage is TRBJ2-1, with 12 positions matching TRBD2. Trimming at V came to 6 bases and at J to 7 bases, leaving 7 bases not matched to a gene. The CDR3 has 15 amino acids. Germline V CDR1 and CDR2: MNHEY, SVGEGT. The CDR3 DNA is TGTGCCAGCAGCAGACTAGCGGGAGAATTTAATGAGCAGTTCTTC. It translates to CASSRLAGEFNEQFF.

The chain joins TRBV11-3 to TRBJ2-1; the D gene is possibly TRBD1 (5 bases). The germline gives CDR1 SGHNT, CDR2 YENEEA. The CDR3 covers 16 residues. V lost 2 bases, J lost 0 bases, and 11 bases lay in between. CDR3 residues: CASSLRSDSSYNEQFF. The CDR3 nucleotides are TGTGCCAGCAGCTTAAGGAGCGACAGCTCCTACAATGAGCAGTTCTTC.

This clonotype was counted a few times. The chain is built from TRBV7-2 and TRBJ2-7, with a weak D call TRBD2 (5 bases). Germline V gives CDR1 SGHTA, CDR2 FQGNSA. V gave up 5 bases and J gave up 3 bases, with 14 bases separating them. The CDR3 consists of 14 residues. The CDR3 loop reads CASSNIAPSYEQYF. For the CDR3, the DNA is TGTGCCAGCAGCAACATAGCGCCTAGCTACGAGCAGTACTTC.

V is TRBV5-5 and J is TRBJ2-1; D is perhaps TRBD1 (6 bases). The V gene lost 4 bases and the J gene lost 0 bases, with 17 bases spanning the gap. CDR1 and CDR2 from the germline V gene are SGHKS and YYEKEE (reference sequence). This CDR3 contains 17 residues. The CDR3 DNA reads TGTGCCAGCAGCCTGACAACAGGGTCATCCTCCTACAATGAGCAGTTCTTC. This codes for CASSLTTGSSSYNEQFF.

The V and J genes are TRBV19 and TRBJ2-1; no firm D call. V was trimmed by 1 base and J by 7 bases, leaving 11 bases between them. Per germline, CDR1 LNHDA and CDR2 SQIVND (reference sequence). The CDR3 is made up of 14 amino acids. This CDR3 reads CASSIVVAVNEQFF. The CDR3 bases are TGTGCCAGTAGTATAGTAGTGGCCGTAAATGAGCAGTTCTTC.

The CDR3 reads CASRRQGEDYGYTF. Here the CDR3 DNA reads TGTGCCAGCAGGAGGCAGGGGGAGGACTATGGCTACACCTTC. J is TRBJ1-2 and V is TRBV12-3 or TRBV12-4, with TRBD1 matching 7 bases. V lost 6 bases and J lost 3; bases outside the gene matches: 7. This CDR3 has 14 residues.

In this sample, this clonotype turned up many times. The CDR3 loop is CASSLLGDRIGTDTQYF. CDR3 nucleotides: TGTGCCAGCAGCTTGCTCGGAGATCGCATAGGCACAGATACGCAGTATTTT. This chain connects TRBV7-2 to TRBJ2-3, with D unclear. CDR1 SGHTA and CDR2 FQGNSA come from the germline V gene. Trimming cost V 3 bases and J 1 base, with 17 bases left between them. This CDR3 spans 17 amino acids.

This clonotype was observed many times. The V gene is TRBV19, the J gene TRBJ2-7; D might be TRBD2 (6 bases). Germline-derived CDR1 and CDR2 are LNHDA and SQIVND (reference sequence). Trimming shortened V by 5 bases and J by 6 bases, and 14 bases separated the two germline ends. The CDR3 runs 13 residues. CDR3 in DNA: TGTGCCAGTAGTCCCCGGGGGAGTGGCGAGCAGTACGTC. This translates into CASSPRGSGEQYV.

V gene TRBV12-3 or TRBV12-4 combines with J gene TRBJ2-1; D may correspond to TRBD1 or TRBD2 (5 bases each). V lost 3 bases and J lost 9, with 12 bases in between. The CDR3 has 13 amino acids. The CDR3 DNA follows: TGTGCCAGCAGTTTGGGGGAAGGACGTGAGCAGTTCTTC. As protein: CASSLGEGREQFF.

There are a few counts of this clonotype. The chain couples TRBV6-2 or TRBV6-3 to TRBJ2-5; D is possibly TRBD2 (6 bases). Germline CDR1 reads MNHEY; CDR2 reads SVGEGT. Deletions cut 3 bases from V and 0 bases from J, with 11 bases between. This CDR3 is 15 amino acids long. As DNA, the CDR3 is TGTGCCAGCAGTTATCGTATAGCGGACCAAGAGACCCAGTACTTC. Protein sequence: CASSYRIADQETQYF.

This clonotype appeared many times. The chain combines TRBV6-5 with TRBJ1-5; TRBD1 might be the D (6 bases). The CDR3 covers 13 residues. Trimming stripped 10 bases from V and 2 bases from J, with 12 bases between. Germline-derived CDR1 and CDR2 are MNHEY and SVGAGI. The CDR3 here is CATRGVGNQPQHF. The CDR3 bases are TGTGCCACCAGGGGTGTCGGCAATCAGCCCCAGCATTTT.

The rearrangement links TRBV29-1 to TRBJ2-3; D is unresolved. Germline CDR1 and CDR2: SQVTM and ANQGSEA. Trimming stripped 6 bases from V and 2 bases from J, with 6 bases between. There are 11 residues in the CDR3. The CDR3 reads CSVGFTDTQYF. In DNA form, the CDR3 reads TGCAGCGTGGGATTCACAGATACGCAGTATTTT.

This clonotype was recorded many times. The chain is built from TRBV29-1 and TRBJ2-5; D not certain. The CDR3 runs 11 residues. Trimming left V 4 bases short and J 7 bases short, with 10 bases between. Germline CDR1 is SQVTM and CDR2 is ANQGSEA. The CDR3 loop is CSVAPGGTQYF. CDR3 nucleotides: TGCAGCGTTGCCCCTGGCGGGACCCAGTACTTC.

This clonotype was seen many times. The chain carries TRBV12-3 or TRBV12-4 and TRBJ2-1, with 13 bases fitting TRBD2. Losses at the gene ends were 5 bases for V and 4 bases for J; bases not matched to a gene: 2. This CDR3 is built from 15 residues. Written as DNA, the CDR3 is TGTGCCAGCAGTAGACTAGCGGGGGGATACAATGAGCAGTTCTTC. As protein: CASSRLAGGYNEQFF.

This clonotype occurred many times. The V and J genes are TRBV27 and TRBJ2-7; 7 positions match TRBD2. The CDR3 has 15 amino acids. The J segment lost 6 bases and the V segment lost 6 bases, leaving 14 bases of the junction unmatched. Germline CDR1 reads MNHEY; CDR2 reads SMNVEV (reference sequence). The CDR3 DNA reads as TGTGCCAGCAGCCCCCGGCGCGGGAGTGTGGGCGAGCAGTACTTC. It translates to CASSPRRGSVGEQYF.

The chain uses TRBV9 and TRBJ1-1; D is unresolved. The CDR3 is made up of 15 amino acids. Trimming left V 4 bases short and J 1 base short, with 14 bases between. The germline CDR1 and CDR2 sequences are SGDLS and YYNGEE. Here the CDR3 reads CASSPRRSANTEAFF. The CDR3 DNA reads TGTGCCAGCAGCCCAAGGAGGTCAGCGAACACTGAAGCTTTCTTT.

The V and J genes are TRBV24-1 and TRBJ2-1; 8 bases are a match to TRBD1. Germline trimming cut 4 bases from V and 2 bases from J; bases unmatched to any gene: 6. Germline lookup yields CDR1 KGHDR and CDR2 SFDVKD. The CDR3 consists of 16 residues. CDR3 amino acids: CATSELQGVPYNEQFF. The CDR3, as DNA: TGTGCCACCAGTGAGCTACAGGGGGTCCCCTACAATGAGCAGTTCTTC.

This clonotype was counted many times. The rearrangement uses TRBV7-8 and TRBJ1-6; D remains ambiguous. Trimming left V 1 base short and J 7 bases short, with 14 bases between. The CDR3 is 16 amino acids. Germline V lookup: CDR1 SGHVS, CDR2 FQNEAQ. CDR3 residues: CASSLGSYSANSPLHF. The CDR3 DNA reads TGTGCCAGCAGCTTAGGCTCTTACAGCGCGAATTCACCCCTCCACTTT.

The chain has TRBV6-5 and TRBJ2-5; 7 bases map to TRBD2. V trimming: 6 bases; J trimming: 3 bases; junction bases outside the gene matches: 7. CDR1 and CDR2 (germline): MNHEY, SVGAGI. The CDR3 runs 14 residues. This CDR3 reads CASRQGLAEETQYF. The CDR3 coding sequence is TGTGCCAGCAGACAAGGGCTAGCGGAAGAGACCCAGTACTTC.

This clonotype has a count of ten or more. The rearrangement links TRBV11-2 to TRBJ1-4; D gene uncertain. Deletions cut 3 bases from V and 5 bases from J, with 10 bases between. The CDR3 covers 14 residues. Germline CDR1 is SGHAT and CDR2 is FQNNGV. The CDR3 loop is CASSLASLNEKLFF. The CDR3, as DNA: TGTGCCAGCAGCTTGGCGTCCTTGAATGAAAAACTGTTTTTT.

Many counts were recorded for this clonotype. J is TRBJ2-3 and V is TRBV20-1, with D possibly being TRBD1 (6 bases). The germline V gene encodes CDR1 DFQATT and CDR2 SNEGSKA (reference sequence). This CDR3 region has 13 residues. V gave up 5 bases and J gave up 4 bases, with 13 bases separating them. CDR3 DNA sequence: TGCAGTGCTCCCGGGACACGAGCAGATACGCAGTATTTT. This sequence encodes CSAPGTRADTQYF.

The table lists this clonotype with many counts. This chain joins TRBV24-1 and TRBJ2-1; D call uncertain. Trimming removed 1 base from V and 7 bases from J, with 10 bases in between. CDR1 and CDR2 (germline): KGHDR, SFDVKD. This CDR3 region has 14 residues. The CDR3 here is CATSDLTSRNEQFF. The CDR3 region has the DNA TGTGCCACCAGTGATTTAACCTCGAGGAATGAGCAGTTCTTC.

This clonotype appeared many times. The chain carries TRBV7-2 and TRBJ2-1; TRBD2 matches at 7 bases. CDR1 and CDR2 from the germline V gene are SGHTA and FQGNSA. V lost 6 bases, J lost 3 bases, and 5 bases stayed unmatched. The CDR3 runs 14 residues. CDR3 sequence (DNA): TGTGCCAGCAGGGAAAGCGGGAACTACAATGAGCAGTTCTTC. Translation: CASRESGNYNEQFF.

This clonotype appeared many times. The chain recombines TRBV7-9 with TRBJ1-6; D unclear. Germline CDR1 is SEHNR and CDR2 is FQNEAQ (reference sequence). CDR3 length: 14 residues. Trimming pared 4 bases from V and 9 bases from J, leaving 13 bases between. The CDR3 DNA is TGTGCCAGCAGCTCACACCAGAGAAGTTCACCCCTCCACTTT. Translating it yields CASSSHQRSSPLHF.

This clonotype has ten or more counts. This chain uses TRBV5-6 with TRBJ2-7; the D gene is possibly TRBD1 (5 bases). Germline V CDR1 and CDR2: SGHDT, YYEEEE. V lost 5 bases, J lost 4 bases, and 16 bases lay in between. The CDR3 is 14 residues long. The CDR3, as DNA: TGTGCCAGCAGGCGGCCAGGGATGGTTTACGAGCAGTACGTC. It is translated as CASRRPGMVYEQYV.